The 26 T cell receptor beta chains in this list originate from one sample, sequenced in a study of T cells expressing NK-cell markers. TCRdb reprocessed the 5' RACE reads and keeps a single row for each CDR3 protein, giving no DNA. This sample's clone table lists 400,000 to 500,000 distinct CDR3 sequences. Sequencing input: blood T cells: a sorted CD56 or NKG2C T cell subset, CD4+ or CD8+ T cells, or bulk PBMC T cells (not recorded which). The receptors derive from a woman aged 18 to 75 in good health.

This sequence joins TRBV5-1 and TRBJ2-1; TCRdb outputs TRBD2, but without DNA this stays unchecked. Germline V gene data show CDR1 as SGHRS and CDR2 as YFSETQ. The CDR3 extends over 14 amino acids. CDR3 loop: CASSPLAGSSEQFF.

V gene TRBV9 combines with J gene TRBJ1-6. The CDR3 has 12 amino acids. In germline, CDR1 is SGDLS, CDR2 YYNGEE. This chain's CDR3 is CASGPENSPLHF.

The CDR3 spells CASSIGTGSEAKNIQYF. The V and J genes are TRBV19 and TRBJ2-4; lacking DNA, the TRBD1 call made by TCRdb goes unchecked. The CDR3 loop spans 17 amino acids. CDR1 is LNHDA, CDR2 SQIVND, per germline (reference sequence).

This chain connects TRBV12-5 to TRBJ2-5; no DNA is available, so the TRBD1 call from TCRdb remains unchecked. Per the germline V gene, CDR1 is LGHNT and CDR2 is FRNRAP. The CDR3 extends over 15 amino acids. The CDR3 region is CASVPAAGLQETQYF. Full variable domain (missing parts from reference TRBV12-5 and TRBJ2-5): DARVTQTPRHKVTEMGQEVTMRCQPILGHNTVFWYRQTMMQGLELLAYFRNRAPLDDSGMPKDRFSAEMPDATLATLKIQPSEPRDSAVYFCASVPAAGLQETQYFGPGTRLLVL.

The CDR3 is CASSRTGAYNEQFF. The J gene is TRBJ2-1, the V gene TRBV12-3 or TRBV12-4; the TRBD1 assignment by TCRdb is unverifiable without DNA. This CDR3 has 14 amino acids.

CDR3 in amino acids: CASLTGDSYEQYF. The J gene is TRBJ2-7, the V gene TRBV6-2 or TRBV6-3; the D call of TRBD1 rests on TCRdb alone, since no DNA is present to check it. This CDR3 is built from 13 residues. In germline, CDR1 is MNHEY, CDR2 SVGEGT.

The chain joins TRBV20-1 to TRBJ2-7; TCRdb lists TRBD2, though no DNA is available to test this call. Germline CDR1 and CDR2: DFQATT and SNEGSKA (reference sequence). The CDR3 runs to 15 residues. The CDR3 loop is CSASATSGSSYEQYF.

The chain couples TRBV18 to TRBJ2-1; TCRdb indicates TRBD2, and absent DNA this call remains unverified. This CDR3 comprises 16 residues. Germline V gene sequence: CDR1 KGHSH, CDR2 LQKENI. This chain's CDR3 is CASSQTSGSVQWEQFF.

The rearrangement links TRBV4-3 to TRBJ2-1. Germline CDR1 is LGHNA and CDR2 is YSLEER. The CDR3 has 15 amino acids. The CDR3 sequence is CASSQDLGPVEEQFF.

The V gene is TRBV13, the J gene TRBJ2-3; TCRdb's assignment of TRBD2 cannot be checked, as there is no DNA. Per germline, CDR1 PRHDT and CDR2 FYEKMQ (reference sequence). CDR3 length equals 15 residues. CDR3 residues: CASSPRLAGVDTQYF.

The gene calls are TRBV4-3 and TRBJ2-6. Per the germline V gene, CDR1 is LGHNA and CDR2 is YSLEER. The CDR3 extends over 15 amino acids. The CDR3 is CASSVHASGANVLTF.

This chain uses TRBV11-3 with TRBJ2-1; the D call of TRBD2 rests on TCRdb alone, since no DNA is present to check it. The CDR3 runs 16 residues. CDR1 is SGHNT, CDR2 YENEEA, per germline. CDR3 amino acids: CASSLDPSGRGNEQFF.

The CDR3 region is CASSVTSGGDTQYF. The rearrangement joins TRBV9 to TRBJ2-3; TCRdb calls TRBD2, which cannot be checked without DNA. This CDR3 spans 14 amino acids. The V gene's germline CDR1 is SGDLS and CDR2 YYNGEE. The full variable domain, rest sourced from reference TRBV9 and TRBJ2-3, is DSGVTQTPKHLITATGQRVTLRCSPRSGDLSVYWYQQSLDQGLQFLIQYYNGEERAKGNILERFSAQQFPDLHSELNLSSLELGDSALYFCASSVTSGGDTQYFGPGTRLTVL.

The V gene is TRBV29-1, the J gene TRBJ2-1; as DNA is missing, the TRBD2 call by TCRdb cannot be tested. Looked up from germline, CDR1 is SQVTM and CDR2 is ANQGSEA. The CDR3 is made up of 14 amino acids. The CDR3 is CSVGRGGSYNEQFF.

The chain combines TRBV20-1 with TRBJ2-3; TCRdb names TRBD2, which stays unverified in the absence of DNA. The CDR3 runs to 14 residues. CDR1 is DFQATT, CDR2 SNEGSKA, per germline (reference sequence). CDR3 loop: CSARVMGGGSTQYF.

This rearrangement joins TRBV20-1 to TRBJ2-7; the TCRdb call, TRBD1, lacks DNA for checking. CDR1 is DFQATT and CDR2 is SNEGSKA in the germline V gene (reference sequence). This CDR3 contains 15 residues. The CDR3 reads CSAKSRDRVIYEQYF.

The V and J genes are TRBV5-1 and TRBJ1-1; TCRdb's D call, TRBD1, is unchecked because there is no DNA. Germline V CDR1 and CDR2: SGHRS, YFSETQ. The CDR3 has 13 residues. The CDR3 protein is CASAIGQGSEAFF.

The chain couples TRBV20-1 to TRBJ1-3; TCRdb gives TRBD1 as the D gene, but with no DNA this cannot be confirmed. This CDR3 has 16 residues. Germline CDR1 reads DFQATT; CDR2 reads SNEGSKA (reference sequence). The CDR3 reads CSARDGRDRAGNTIYF.

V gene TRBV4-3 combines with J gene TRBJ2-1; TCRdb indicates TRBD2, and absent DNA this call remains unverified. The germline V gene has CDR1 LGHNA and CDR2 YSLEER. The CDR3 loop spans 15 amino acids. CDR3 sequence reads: CASSPTGLAENEQFF.

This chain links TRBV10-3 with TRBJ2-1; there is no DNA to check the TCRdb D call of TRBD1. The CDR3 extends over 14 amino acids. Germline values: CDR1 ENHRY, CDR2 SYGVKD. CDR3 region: CAISGLGTNNEQFF.

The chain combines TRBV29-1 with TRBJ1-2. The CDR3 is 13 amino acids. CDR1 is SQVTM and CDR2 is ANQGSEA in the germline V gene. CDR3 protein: CSVVRRSAYGYTF.

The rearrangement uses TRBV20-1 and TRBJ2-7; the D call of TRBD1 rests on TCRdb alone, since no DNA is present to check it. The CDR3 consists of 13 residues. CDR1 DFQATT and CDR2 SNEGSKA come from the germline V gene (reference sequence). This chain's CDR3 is CSARWDTSYEQYF.

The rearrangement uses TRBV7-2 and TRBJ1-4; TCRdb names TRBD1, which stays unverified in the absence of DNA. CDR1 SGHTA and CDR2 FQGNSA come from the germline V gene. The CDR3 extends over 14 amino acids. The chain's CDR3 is CASSRGSANEKLFF.

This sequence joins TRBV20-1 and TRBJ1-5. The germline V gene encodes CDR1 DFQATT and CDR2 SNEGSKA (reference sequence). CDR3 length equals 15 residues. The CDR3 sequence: CSAREGSGGNQPQHF.

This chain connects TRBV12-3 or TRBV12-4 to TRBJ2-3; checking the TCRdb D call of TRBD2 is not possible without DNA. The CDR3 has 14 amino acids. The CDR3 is CASSVSGREDTQYF.

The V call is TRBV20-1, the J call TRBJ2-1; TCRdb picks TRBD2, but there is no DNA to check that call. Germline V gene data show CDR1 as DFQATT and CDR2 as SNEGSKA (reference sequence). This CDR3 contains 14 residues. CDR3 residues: CSATRSGPSNEQFF.